This TCR beta chain stems from a study of blood T cell repertoires in COVID-19. About the research overall: Whether acute or convalescent, the COVID-19 samples came from the United States, Italy and Spain.

Some clones are missing from TCRdb's copy, which holds only in-frame ones; the method was immunoSEQ multiplex PCR. Of about 55,000 clones listed, 80% to 95% are singletons. This clone appeared a few times. Per the germline V gene, CDR1 is MNHEY and CDR2 is SMNVEV (reference sequence). The CDR3 covers 17 residues. Trimming cost V 3 bases and J 1 base; bases outside gene matches: 9. The chain uses TRBV27 and TRBJ2-7; TRBD1 matches 10 bases. The sample consisted of peripheral blood. This TCR came from a human donor with active COVID-19. The donor label of this sample is uncertain. The chain's CDR3 is CASSFLRTGGFSYEQYF. The DNA of the CDR3 is TGTGCCAGCAGTTTCCTCCGGACAGGGGGTTTTTCCTACGAGCAGTACTTC.